This TCR beta chain comes out of a study of spatial heterogeneity in lung cancer (dated by TCRdb to between 2019 and 2020). In terms of the full investigation: More beta-chain than alpha-chain transcripts were consistently detected, likely reflecting higher beta-chain transcript abundance. In tumor regions, TCR transcript counts showed a strong correlation with a T cell transcriptional module score derived from matched bulk RNA-seq. In the raw uncorrected reads, each unique combination of TCR and UMI appeared more than ten times on average. TCR alpha and beta repertoires were quantitatively compared across multiple tumor regions, matched nontumor lung and blood in non-small cell lung cancer. The study linked features of the TCR repertoire to counts of nonsynonymous mutations, which were determined by whole-exome sequencing of tumor tissue. Both alpha and beta chains were TCR-sequenced in approximately 200 tumor regions, 64 matched nontumor lung samples and around 54 PBMC samples obtained at surgery. Overall results and qualifications from the work: Estimated TCR-seq coverage of tumor T cells was only approximately 7.4% for alpha chains and approximately 12% for beta chains. The number of expanded intratumoral alpha and beta TCRs correlated with the tumor nonsynonymous mutation count. Confirming at a functional level the hypothesis that regional TCRs recognize regional mutations was considered to require additional single-cell paired TCR alpha and beta sequencing. The count of ubiquitous expanded TCRs correlated with the count of ubiquitous nonsynonymous mutations, and the count of regional expanded TCRs correlated with the count of regional nonsynonymous mutations.

Trimming at the junction amounts to 3 bases on V and 0 bases on J, and the germline ends lie 9 bases apart. The germline V gene supplies CDR1 SGHTA and CDR2 FQGNSA. From cysteine to phenylalanine, the CDR3 is 15 amino acids long. Only the CDR3 DNA stays, 45 bases, in frame from base 1. The time point label here, explained by the study, means: sample taken at primary tumor resection. The donors were about 71 patients from the lung TRACERx cohort who had early-stage, untreated non-small cell lung cancer. For TCR sequencing, whole RNA was extracted from tumor and nontumor lung tissue, or from cryopreserved PBMC samples, and no cell sorting was done. Patients were selected for TCR sequencing only if sufficient RNA was available from at least two tumor regions. Before being selected, tumor and adjacent nontumor lung specimens were reviewed by a lung pathologist. Library preparation was by 5' RACE. TCRdb records NextSeq 500 as the sequencer. In the TCR library protocol, a unique molecular identifier was attached to each TCR cDNA molecule so that PCR and sequencing errors could be corrected. For the original study's pipeline: TCR identification, UMI-based error correction and CDR3 extraction were all carried out with Decombinator tools. Expanded TCRs were defined as those above a frequency of 2 per 1,000, corresponding to the top 1% of the tumor frequency distribution. Expanded tumor TCRs statistically deemed absent (corrected P<0.05) from at least one tumor region were classed as regional, and all other expanded tumor TCRs were classed as ubiquitous. Rényi diversity was computed with the R vegan package after subsampling each repertoire 100 times to 5,000 TCRs. To build CDR3 similarity networks, amino acid triplet string-kernel similarity was used, and CDR3s were connected when their pairwise similarity was above 0.82. TCRdb reworked the public reads: Q25 trimming with fastp, MiXCR clone assembly, productive beta chains retained. For every CDR3 protein sequence, its rows merge into one entry that carries the most common genes and DNA. Clone size and V and J calls follow TCRdb, not the original study. The sample contains about 13,000 distinct CDR3 sequences, 4% to 5.5% of them found a single time. The biggest ten clones account for around 27% of the sample.

This clonotype was seen at least ten times. What this receptor recognizes is not known. Per-nucleotide qualities are absent, and no much larger clonotype sits a single base away. This TCR derives from a male donor with early-stage non-small cell lung cancer. The specimen was lung tumor tissue, collected at surgery. The chain is assembled from TRBV7-2 and TRBJ1-3; TRBD1 is perhaps the D gene, given 5 matching bases. CDR3 sequence: CASSLGPNSGNTIYF. The nucleotide sequence reads as follows: TGTGCCAGCAGCTTGGGACCGAACTCTGGAAACACCATATATTTT.